This T cell receptor (beta chain) was profiled in a study of shared clonotypes between healthy human individuals. The wider study: Donors, aged 18 to 49, were a couple of women and three men.

At deep level, the assay was performed. Sequencing was performed with immunoSEQ multiplex PCR; in TCRdb, only in-frame clones are kept and a portion is missing. The sample includes approximately 590,000 clones, 95% to 96% of them seen just once. The V gene's germline CDR1 is SNHLY and CDR2 FYNNEI. This CDR3 has 17 residues. V dropped 6 bases and J dropped 3 bases, with 22 bases sitting between them. Naive CD8 cells, CD45RO-negative and positively selected for CCR7, excluded terminally differentiated effector memory CD45RA+ cells. The TCR was taken from a woman in her 30s in good health. J is TRBJ2-3 and V is TRBV2; D uncertain. Material: naive CD8+ T cells sorted from blood. The CDR3 here is CASSLSRAPPITDTQYF. For the CDR3, the DNA is TGTGCCAGCAGCCTCTCCCGGGCCCCCCCTATAACAGATACGCAGTATTTT.